These 21 T cell receptor beta chains share one sample of origin, sequenced in a study of cytomegalovirus exposure and HLA in healthy donors. This PCR relied on a set of 60 Vbeta primers and 13 Jbeta primers. Here immunoSEQ multiplex PCR was the method, and the copy in TCRdb shows in-frame clones only, minus some. This sample yields roughly 110,000 clones, of which about 60% are seen a single time; 2% to 2.5% belongs to the top ten. Sequencing input: PBMCs. The receptors derive from a woman younger than 45 in good health and CMV-seronegative.

This sequence joins TRBV27 and TRBJ1-5; tentatively, D is TRBD1 (6 bases). This CDR3 has 16 amino acids. The V end was cut by 2 bases, the J end by 1 base, with 12 bases between. In germline, CDR1 is MNHEY, CDR2 SMNVEV (reference sequence). The CDR3 DNA follows: TGTGCCAGCAGTTTAACAGGGAGGGGGAGCAATCAGCCCCAGCATTTT. The encoded protein is CASSLTGRGSNQPQHF.

The genes are TRBV7-3 and TRBJ2-1; unclear D gene. The CDR3 loop spans 13 amino acids. V was trimmed by 2 bases and J by 6 bases, leaving 8 bases between them. CDR1 and CDR2 from the germline V gene are SGHTA and FQGTGA. The CDR3 DNA follows: TGTGCCAGCAGCTTACTAATATCCAATGAGCAGTTCTTC. Protein: CASSLLISNEQFF.

V gene TRBV5-8 combines with J gene TRBJ2-6; D not resolved. The CDR3 length is 15 residues. Germline V CDR1 and CDR2: SGHTS, YDEGEE. Trimming cost V 0 bases and J 4 bases, with 8 bases left between them. The CDR3 sequence is CASSLVLSGANVLTF. As DNA, the CDR3 is TGTGCCAGCAGCTTGGTTTTATCGGGGGCCAACGTCCTGACTTTC.

The chain links TRBV27 to TRBJ2-1; possibly TRBD2 for D (6 bases). Looked up from germline, CDR1 is MNHEY and CDR2 is SMNVEV (reference sequence). Trimming left V 6 bases short and J 1 base short, with 16 bases between. The CDR3 covers 16 residues. CDR3 loop: CASSPVVGGSYNEQFF. DNA for the CDR3: TGTGCCAGCAGCCCCGTTGTGGGAGGTTCCTACAATGAGCAGTTCTTC.

This clone turned up a few times. The rearrangement uses TRBV6-6 and TRBJ2-7, with TRBD2 matching 7 bases. The ends lost 6 bases at V and 3 bases at J; junction bases unmatched: 8. This CDR3 has 14 amino acids. Germline values: CDR1 MNHNY, CDR2 SVGAGI (reference sequence). The CDR3 spells CASRLLAESYEQYF. The CDR3 DNA reads TGTGCCAGCAGGCTCCTAGCGGAGAGCTACGAGCAGTACTTC.

In its sample, this clone was seen a few times. The rearrangement links TRBV9 to TRBJ2-2; 8 positions agree with TRBD2. Germline-derived CDR1 and CDR2 are SGDLS and YYNGEE. The CDR3 covers 16 residues. Trimming cost V 2 bases and J 4 bases; bases outside gene matches: 7. The CDR3 protein is CASSVSSGSSTGELFF. The CDR3 bases are TGTGCCAGCAGCGTCTCCAGCGGGAGTTCCACCGGGGAGCTGTTTTTT.

The genes are TRBV7-2 and TRBJ2-5; D possibly corresponds to TRBD1 (5 bases). CDR3 length: 15 residues. With 4 bases removed from V and 1 base from J, the gap between germline ends came to 13 bases. Germline CDR1 reads SGHTA; CDR2 reads FQGNSA. CDR3 amino acids: CASSSQVGAQETQYF. As DNA, the CDR3 is TGTGCCAGCAGCTCCCAGGTTGGGGCCCAAGAGACCCAGTACTTC.

The CDR3 protein is CASRIQDRADTQYF. The CDR3 nucleotides read TGTGCCAGCAGAATTCAGGACAGGGCAGATACGCAGTATTTT. This chain uses TRBV27 with TRBJ2-3; 8 nucleotides agree with TRBD1. V lost 6 bases and J lost 4; bases outside the gene matches: 6. Looked up from germline, CDR1 is MNHEY and CDR2 is SMNVEV (reference sequence). CDR3 length: 14 amino acids.

CDR3 sequence (DNA): TGCGCCAGCAGCCTGAGGGATGTTCCGAACACCGGGGAGCTGTTTTTT. Its protein product is CASSLRDVPNTGELFF. The chain couples TRBV5-1 to TRBJ2-2, with D possibly matching TRBD2 (5 bases). Trimming took 4 bases from V and 0 from J, leaving 13 bases between them. Germline CDR1 and CDR2: SGHRS and YFSETQ. The CDR3 has 16 residues.

In its sample, this clone was seen a few times. The chain links TRBV11-3 to TRBJ2-5; the D is unclear. This CDR3 region has 13 residues. Trimming removed 0 bases from V and 5 bases from J, with 7 bases in between. In germline, CDR1 is SGHNT, CDR2 YENEEA. The CDR3, as DNA: TGTGCCAGCAGCTTAGATCTGCGGGAGACCCAGTACTTC. Its protein product is CASSLDLRETQYF.

The chain links TRBV5-6 to TRBJ2-5; 9 nucleotides agree with TRBD1. V trimming: 3 bases; J trimming: 5 bases; junction bases outside the gene matches: 8. Germline CDR1 is SGHDT and CDR2 is YYEEEE. The CDR3 is 15 amino acids. The CDR3 nucleotides read TGTGCCAGCAGCTCCGGGACAGGGTTTGGCGAGACCCAGTACTTC. Its translation: CASSSGTGFGETQYF. Using reference TRBV5-6 and TRBJ2-5 for the parts outside the CDR3, the full variable domain is DAGVTQSPTHLIKTRGQQVTLRCSPKSGHDTVSWYQQALGQGPQFIFQYYEEEERQRGNFPDRFSGHQFPNYSSELNVNALLLGDSALYLCASSSGTGFGETQYFGPGTRLLVL.

This rearrangement joins TRBV5-1 to TRBJ2-7; D might be TRBD1 (6 bases). CDR3 length: 13 amino acids. Germline CDR1 reads SGHRS; CDR2 reads YFSETQ. The V end was cut by 3 bases, the J end by 4 bases, with 11 bases between. CDR3 residues: CASSSGQIYEQYF. Written as DNA, the CDR3 is TGCGCCAGCAGCTCAGGACAGATATACGAGCAGTACTTC.

The CDR3 spells CASSFGQRSYEQYF. In nucleotides, the CDR3 is TGTGCCAGCAGTTTTGGACAGCGCTCCTACGAGCAGTACTTC. This chain connects TRBV27 to TRBJ2-7, with D possibly TRBD1 on 6 matching bases. Looked up from germline, CDR1 is MNHEY and CDR2 is SMNVEV (reference sequence). With 3 bases removed from V and 0 bases from J, the gap between germline ends came to 9 bases. This CDR3 is 14 amino acids long.

The chain joins TRBV15 to TRBJ2-6; 10 bases are shared with TRBD2. The CDR3 spans 18 residues. Losses at the gene ends were 1 base for V and 0 bases for J; bases not matched to a gene: 3. Per germline, CDR1 LNHNV and CDR2 YYDKDF (reference sequence). CDR3 nucleotide sequence: TGTGCCACCAGCAGAGGAAGCGGGAGGGCCTCTGGGGCCAACGTCCTGACTTTC. The encoded protein is CATSRGSGRASGANVLTF. The full variable domain, rest sourced from reference TRBV15 and TRBJ2-6, is DAMVIQNPRYQVTQFGKPVTLSCSQTLNHNVMYWYQQKSSQAPKLLFHYYDKDFNNEADTPDNFQSRRPNTSFCFLDIRSPGLGDTAMYLCATSRGSGRASGANVLTFGAGSRLTVL.

The gene calls are TRBV7-2 and TRBJ2-7; TRBD1 agrees at 11 bases. J lost 6 bases, V lost 4 bases, and 11 bases had no gene match. This CDR3 spans 16 amino acids. Germline V lookup: CDR1 SGHTA, CDR2 FQGNSA. CDR3 nucleotides: TGTGCCAGCAGCTCGATCCCGGGACAGGGGGTACGCGAGCAGTACTTC. Translated, it gives CASSSIPGQGVREQYF.

This clone appeared a few times. The chain joins TRBV6-1 to TRBJ1-1; D is undetermined. V was shortened by 1 base and J by 1 base, with 13 bases between the two germline ends. CDR1 and CDR2 from the germline V gene are MNHNS and SASEGT. CDR3 size: 16 residues. CDR3 DNA sequence: TGTGCCAGCAGTGAAGGTCCAGGTCGGAAGAACACTGAAGCTTTCTTT. Protein sequence: CASSEGPGRKNTEAFF.

V usage is TRBV10-3 and J usage is TRBJ2-2, with TRBD2 matching over 9 bases. CDR1 is ENHRY and CDR2 is SYGVKD in the germline V gene. Trimming took 5 bases from V and 5 from J; bases not matched to a gene: 6. This CDR3 has 15 residues. The CDR3 sequence is CAISPSSGATGELFF. The CDR3 DNA reads as TGTGCCATCAGTCCCTCTAGCGGGGCAACCGGGGAGCTGTTTTTT.

The gene calls are TRBV5-1 and TRBJ2-3; D gene uncertain. The CDR3 loop spans 12 amino acids. Germline assignment: CDR1 SGHRS and CDR2 YFSETQ. V was shortened by 2 bases and J by 4 bases, with 5 bases between the two germline ends. CDR3 residues: CASSFLADTQYF. The CDR3 DNA reads as TGCGCCAGCAGCTTTCTCGCAGATACGCAGTATTTT.

The chain recombines TRBV16 with TRBJ2-4, with TRBD1 identical over 7 bases. With V trimmed by 4 bases and J by 2 bases, 11 bases remained unmatched. Germline V gene sequence: CDR1 KGHSY, CDR2 FQNENV. The CDR3 runs to 17 residues. The CDR3 loop is CASSLLQGRSSKNIQYF. The CDR3 nucleotides are TGTGCCAGCAGCCTCTTACAGGGGAGATCATCCAAAAACATTCAGTACTTC.

This clone showed up just a few times. This chain uses TRBV6-5 with TRBJ1-4; 7 positions match TRBD1. Unmatched junction bases numbered 2, after V lost 5 bases and J lost 5 bases. This CDR3 has 13 amino acids. Germline CDR1 MNHEY, CDR2 SVGAGI. The chain's CDR3 is CASSGTVNEKLFF. Here the CDR3 DNA reads TGTGCCAGCAGTGGGACAGTCAATGAAAAACTGTTTTTT.

With respect to this clone: A clone one base away is much larger, so this may be a read error. V gene TRBV11-3 combines with J gene TRBJ2-7, with a weak D call TRBD1 (6 bases). V was pared by 3 bases and J by 3 bases, with 9 bases between. Germline CDR1 reads SGHNT; CDR2 reads YENEEA. This CDR3 has 13 residues. CDR3 residues: CASSLQDSYEQYF. In nucleotides, the CDR3 is TGTGCCAGCAGCTTGCAGGACAGCTACGAGCAGTACTTC.